Listed here is a single TCR beta chain. Clinical symptoms, serum thyroxine, TRAb, thyroid ultrasound and orbital computed tomography informed diagnoses. These data originate in a study of T cells in Graves' hyperthyroidism and ophthalmopathy. Per the germline V gene, CDR1 is SGHNT and CDR2 is YYREEE (reference sequence). CDR3 length: 16 residues. Trimming pared 0 bases from V and 0 bases from J, leaving 10 bases between. From RNA transcripts, TCR beta CDR3 regions were amplified. The HTBI primer set served for first-round RT-PCR of the TCR CDR3. TCRdb used MiXCR to reprocess the multiplex PCR reads, holding one entry per CDR3 protein. The data hold hundreds of thousands of distinct CDR3 sequences, with around 15% observed a single time.

The specimen sequenced was blood. This sequence originates from a woman younger than 45 with Graves' hyperthyroidism. The V and J genes are TRBV5-4 and TRBJ1-5; D gene unclear. Written as DNA, the CDR3 is TGTGCCAGCAGCTTGGGGGGAGGATTTAGCAATCAGCCCCAGCATTTT. It encodes CASSLGGGFSNQPQHF.